The 32 T cell receptor beta chains below all came from one sample that was sequenced in a study of CD8 T cells in Susac syndrome. The RNA, roughly 0.45 to 1 ug, was put through reverse transcription using random hexamers. TCRdb used MiXCR to reprocess the immunoSEQ multiplex PCR reads, holding one entry per CDR3 protein. Of hundreds of thousands of distinct CDR3 sequences listed, about 88% are singletons. Sequencing was performed on CD8+ T cells from PBMCs. These receptors were obtained from a human donor with multiple sclerosis.

The chain carries TRBV7-3 and TRBJ2-7, with no clear D. The CDR3 is made up of 16 amino acids. Germline CDR1 reads SGHTA; CDR2 reads FQGTGA. The V gene lost 5 bases and the J gene lost 5 bases, with 22 bases spanning the gap. CDR3 loop: CASSPIASAFADEQYF. DNA of the CDR3: TGTGCCAGCAGCCCCATCGCGAGCGCCTTCGCGGACGAGCAGTACTTC.

The chain links TRBV7-6 to TRBJ2-5; the match to TRBD1 covers 9 bases. Germline CDR1 SGHVS, CDR2 FNYEAQ. V dropped 5 bases and J dropped 3; count of bases not matched to a gene: 1. The CDR3 runs 13 residues. The CDR3 protein is CASSRDREETQYF. CDR3 bases: TGTGCCAGCAGCAGGGACAGGGAAGAGACCCAGTACTTC.

CDR3 sequence: CASSSPGTSGGDTQYF. CDR3 coding DNA: TGTGCCAGCAGCTCCCCCGGGACTAGCGGGGGAGATACGCAGTATTTT. V is TRBV13 and J is TRBJ2-3; 14 bases are shared with TRBD2. CDR1 is PRHDT and CDR2 is FYEKMQ in the germline V gene (reference sequence). Trimming cost V 4 bases and J 5 bases; bases outside gene matches: 5. This CDR3 has 16 residues.

This clonotype showed up just once. The chain couples TRBV7-9 to TRBJ2-5; D possibly corresponds to TRBD1 (5 bases). There are 14 residues in the CDR3. The germline V gene has CDR1 SEHNR and CDR2 FQNEAQ (reference sequence). V was trimmed by 5 bases and J by 1 base, leaving 11 bases between them. The CDR3 here is CASSTGHFQETQYF. The DNA of the CDR3 is TGTGCCAGCAGCACCGGACATTTCCAAGAGACCCAGTACTTC.

This clonotype showed up just once. V is TRBV5-4 and J is TRBJ2-2, with D uncertain. Germline-derived CDR1 and CDR2 are SGHNT and YYREEE (reference sequence). V lost 7 bases to trimming and J lost 4 bases, with 11 bases between them. The CDR3 has 13 amino acids. The CDR3 nucleotides read TGTGCCAGCCACGCTCGAGGCACCGGGGAGCTGTTTTTT. This sequence encodes CASHARGTGELFF.

The CDR3 DNA follows: TGTGCCAGCAGCTTGTTGGGAGGAGACCCTGAAGCTTTCTTT. It specifies CASSLLGGDPEAFF. The V gene is TRBV5-4, the J gene TRBJ1-1; D is ambiguous. V dropped 1 base and J dropped 6 bases, with 13 bases sitting between them. Germline V gene sequence: CDR1 SGHNT, CDR2 YYREEE (reference sequence). The CDR3 sequence is 14 residues long.

This clonotype showed up just once. The V gene is TRBV6-2 or TRBV6-3, the J gene TRBJ2-5, with 14 nucleotides matching TRBD2. J lost 4 bases, V lost 7 bases, and 5 bases had no gene match. Germline V gene data show CDR1 as MNHEY and CDR2 as SVGEGT. CDR3 length: 15 residues. CDR3 sequence: CASIYGTSGGETQYF. The CDR3 DNA is TGTGCCAGCATCTACGGGACTAGCGGGGGAGAGACCCAGTACTTC.

There are a few counts of this clonotype. V is TRBV12-3 or TRBV12-4 and J is TRBJ2-1; TRBD2 aligns across 9 bases. Trimming cost V 6 bases and J 3 bases; bases outside gene matches: 6. The CDR3 contains 15 residues. CDR3 coding DNA: TGTGCCAGCAGCCTTGTTAGCGGGAGCTACAATGAGCAGTTCTTC. Its translation: CASSLVSGSYNEQFF.

The gene calls are TRBV29-1 and TRBJ2-5, with TRBD2 matching 8 bases. This CDR3 is built from 17 residues. V shed 4 bases and J 0 bases; nucleotides not matched to a gene: 13. From germline, CDR1 is SQVTM and CDR2 ANQGSEA. The CDR3: CSVVYTSGLHYQETQYF. DNA of the CDR3: TGCAGCGTTGTATATACTAGCGGCCTTCATTACCAAGAGACCCAGTACTTC.

The table lists this clonotype with a count of one. Written as DNA, the CDR3 is TGTGCCAGCAGCCAAGATGGCGGGAACACTGAAGCTTTCTTT. Its translation is CASSQDGGNTEAFF. The rearrangement uses TRBV3-1 and TRBJ1-1, with D unresolved. Germline V gives CDR1 LGHDT, CDR2 YNNKEL (reference sequence). The CDR3 is 14 residues long. The germline V and J ends were trimmed by 0 bases and 1 base, with 6 bases remaining between them.

The rearrangement uses TRBV14 and TRBJ2-5; 8 bases are a match to TRBD1. Per germline, CDR1 SGHDN and CDR2 FVKESK. V lost 6 bases to trimming and J lost 7 bases; unmatched junction nucleotides: 10. The CDR3 runs to 14 residues. CDR3 coding DNA: TGTGCCAGCAGACTGACAGGGGAAGGAGGGACCCAGTACTTC. Amino acids: CASRLTGEGGTQYF.

V and J are TRBV10-3 and TRBJ1-2, with TRBD1 matching over 11 bases. V gave up 6 bases and J gave up 6 bases; unmatched junction bases: 3. There are 13 residues in the CDR3. In germline, CDR1 is ENHRY, CDR2 SYGVKD. The CDR3 sequence: CAISGQGADGYTF. The CDR3, as DNA: TGTGCCATCAGCGGACAGGGGGCTGATGGCTACACCTTC.

This sequence joins TRBV30 and TRBJ1-5; 7 bases match TRBD1. The CDR3 spans 15 residues. Germline CDR1 GTSNPN, CDR2 SVGIG (reference sequence). Trimming removed 1 base from V and 3 bases from J; junction bases left unmatched: 6. The CDR3 coding sequence is TGTGCCTGGAGTGAAGCGACAGGGTACAATCAGCCCCAGCATTTT. This encodes CAWSEATGYNQPQHF. The whole variable domain, remainder taken from reference TRBV30 and TRBJ1-5, is SQTIHQWPATLVQPVGSPLSLECTVEGTSNPNLYWYRQAAGRGLQLLFYSVGIGQISSEVPQNLSASRPQDRQFILSSKKLLLSDSGFYLCAWSEATGYNQPQHFGDGTRLSIL.

This chain uses TRBV29-1 with TRBJ2-1; D ambiguous. Germline V gives CDR1 SQVTM, CDR2 ANQGSEA. The CDR3 loop spans 10 amino acids. The V and J ends lost 2 bases and 6 bases respectively, with 2 bases between them. The CDR3 reads CSVESNEQFF. Written as DNA, the CDR3 is TGCAGCGTTGAATCCAATGAGCAGTTCTTC.

V usage is TRBV29-1 and J usage is TRBJ1-2, with 11 nucleotides matching TRBD1. V lost 0 bases and J lost 7; bases outside the gene matches: 13. The germline V gene encodes CDR1 SQVTM and CDR2 ANQGSEA. The CDR3 loop spans 17 amino acids. This CDR3 is CSVEETGRTGGASGYTF. In DNA form, the CDR3 reads TGCAGCGTTGAAGAGACTGGGAGGACAGGGGGCGCTTCTGGCTACACCTTC.

This chain connects TRBV28 to TRBJ2-7; D not certain. Germline CDR1 and CDR2: MDHEN and SYDVKM. This CDR3 spans 13 amino acids. V was trimmed by 1 base and J by 3 bases, leaving 7 bases between them. The DNA of the CDR3 is TGTGCCAGCAGTTTATCCTTGGGCTACGAGCAGTACTTC. Translated: CASSLSLGYEQYF. Full variable domain (rest looked up from reference TRBV28 and TRBJ2-7): DVKVTQSSRYLVKRTGEKVFLECVQDMDHENMFWYRQDPGLGLRLIYFSYDVKMKEKGDIPEGYSVSREKKERFSLILESASTNQTSMYLCASSLSLGYEQYFGPGTRLTVT.

V usage is TRBV4-2 and J usage is TRBJ2-7; D ambiguous. The CDR3 runs to 13 residues. Trimming removed 0 bases from V and 3 bases from J, with 6 bases in between. The germline CDR1 and CDR2 sequences are LGHNA and YNFKEQ. CDR3 residues: CASSQEYDYEQYF. The CDR3 DNA is TGTGCCAGCAGCCAAGAGTACGACTACGAGCAGTACTTC.

The chain recombines TRBV29-1 with TRBJ1-2, with D perhaps TRBD1 (6 bases). V lost 6 bases, J lost 6 bases, and 20 bases lay in between. Looked up from germline, CDR1 is SQVTM and CDR2 is ANQGSEA. This CDR3 region has 14 residues. The CDR3 here is CSVDTGRSGHGYTF. The DNA of the CDR3 is TGCAGCGTGGACACAGGGCGATCGGGTCATGGCTACACCTTC.

This clonotype was seen a handful of times. The chain links TRBV11-2 to TRBJ2-1; TRBD2 matches 10 bases. CDR3 length: 18 amino acids. Germline V lookup: CDR1 SGHAT, CDR2 FQNNGV. V gave up 4 bases and J gave up 5 bases; unmatched junction bases: 14. CDR3 nucleotides: TGTGCCAGCAGCTCCCCCGAGGCTAGCGGGAGTTGGGACAATGAGCAGTTCTTC. Its protein is CASSSPEASGSWDNEQFF.

The chain links TRBV13 to TRBJ2-2; 7 bases are a match to TRBD1. This CDR3 contains 16 residues. CDR1 and CDR2 from the germline V gene are PRHDT and FYEKMQ (reference sequence). The trim removed 5 bases at V and 7 bases at J, leaving 13 bases unmatched. CDR3 in DNA: TGTGCCAGCAGCAACTCGCCAGGGGGAGTTAACGGGGAGCTGTTTTTT. The encoded protein is CASSNSPGGVNGELFF.

This clonotype was counted at least ten times. The J gene is TRBJ2-3, the V gene TRBV4-2; D gene unclear. Germline V gene data show CDR1 as LGHNA and CDR2 as YNFKEQ. The CDR3 runs to 16 residues. V lost 1 base and J 6 bases, leaving 17 bases between the germline ends. The CDR3 is CASSQVPASGVDTQYF. The CDR3 DNA sequence: TGTGCCAGCAGCCAAGTTCCCGCATCGGGTGTGGATACGCAGTATTTT.

The chain carries TRBV28 and TRBJ2-2; D remains ambiguous. V was pared by 5 bases and J by 2 bases, with 9 bases between. The CDR3 sequence is 14 residues long. CDR1 MDHEN and CDR2 SYDVKM come from the germline V gene. In DNA, the CDR3 is TGTGCCAGCAGTGTAACATTTAACACCGGGGAGCTGTTTTTT. As protein: CASSVTFNTGELFF.

J is TRBJ1-5 and V is TRBV6-1, with 7 positions matching TRBD1. This CDR3 comprises 15 residues. Germline values: CDR1 MNHNS, CDR2 SASEGT. The V segment lost 8 bases and the J segment 0 bases; nucleotides outside the gene matches: 7. The chain's CDR3 is CASWEGADSNQPQHF. The DNA for the CDR3 is TGTGCCAGCTGGGAGGGGGCCGATAGCAATCAGCCCCAGCATTTT.

This sequence joins TRBV28 and TRBJ1-3, with a possible D match to TRBD1 (6 bases). The V gene lost 8 bases and the J gene lost 2 bases, with 16 bases spanning the gap. CDR3 length equals 15 residues. Germline V CDR1 and CDR2: MDHEN, SYDVKM. The CDR3 DNA follows: TGTGCCAGCGGAACAGGGACTCTCCCTGGAAACACCATATATTTT. Translating it yields CASGTGTLPGNTIYF.

This chain links TRBV12-3 or TRBV12-4 with TRBJ2-7; 8 bases fit TRBD2. Germline trimming cut 1 base from V and 2 bases from J; bases unmatched to any gene: 7. CDR3 length: 16 residues. The CDR3: CASSLGPLAGAYEQYF. CDR3 coding DNA: TGTGCCAGCAGTTTAGGTCCGCTAGCGGGTGCCTACGAGCAGTACTTC.

The chain recombines TRBV4-3 with TRBJ2-6; D may be TRBD1 or TRBD2 (5 bases each). The V end was cut by 1 base, the J end by 1 base, with 20 bases between. The CDR3 is 20 residues long. Germline V CDR1 and CDR2: LGHNA, YSLEER. CDR3 bases: TGCGCCAGCAGCCAAGGACCGGGACGGCGCCTCGGGTCTGGGGCCAACGTCCTGACTTTC. Amino acid sequence: CASSQGPGRRLGSGANVLTF.

The table lists this clonotype with a count of one. The chain is built from TRBV25-1 and TRBJ2-1; 12 bases agree with TRBD2. The CDR3 totals 15 residues. CDR1 and CDR2 from the germline V gene are MGHDK and SYGVNS. The junction had 10 bases not matched to a gene; V was cut back by 11 bases and J by 5 bases. CDR3 sequence: CAWTSGTCLDNEQFF. The CDR3 DNA reads as TGTGCCTGGACTAGCGGGACCTGTTTAGACAATGAGCAGTTCTTC.

This chain joins TRBV23-1 and TRBJ2-5, with a weak D call TRBD1 (5 bases). TRBV23-1 is an ORF, with its function uncertain. This CDR3 is built from 16 residues. Trimming removed 6 bases from V and 5 bases from J, with 22 bases in between. CDR3 DNA: TGCGCCAGCAGCCCCGTCGCCTGGGGCCTTCTCGAGACCCAGTACTTC. Its translation: CASSPVAWGLLETQYF.

The chain links TRBV15 to TRBJ2-5, with 9 bases aligning to TRBD2. CDR1 LNHNV and CDR2 YYDKDF come from the germline V gene (reference sequence). Trimming took 0 bases from V and 4 from J; bases not matched to a gene: 6. This CDR3 is 16 amino acids long. CDR3 protein: CATSREVSGGGETQYF. CDR3 nucleotides: TGTGCCACCAGCAGAGAGGTTAGCGGGGGCGGAGAGACCCAGTACTTC.

The V and J genes are TRBV7-9 and TRBJ2-7, with TRBD1 matching over 7 bases. The junction had 9 bases not matched to a gene; V was cut back by 3 bases and J by 1 base. The germline V gene has CDR1 SEHNR and CDR2 FQNEAQ (reference sequence). The CDR3 has 16 residues. The CDR3 sequence: CASSFLMGQRSYEQYF. DNA of the CDR3: TGTGCCAGCAGCTTCCTCATGGGACAGAGGTCCTACGAGCAGTACTTC. The variable domain in full, with the rest retrieved from reference TRBV7-9 and TRBJ2-7, is DTGVSQNPRHKITKRGQNVTFRCDPISEHNRLYWYRQTLGQGPEFLTYFQNEAQLEKSRLLSDRFSAERPKGSFSTLEIQRTEQGDSAMYLCASSFLMGQRSYEQYFGPGTRLTVT.

V and J are TRBV7-2 and TRBJ2-1, with 9 nucleotides matching TRBD1. The CDR3 covers 15 residues. V gave up 5 bases and J gave up 10 bases; unmatched junction bases: 12. The germline V gene has CDR1 SGHTA and CDR2 FQGNSA. In DNA, the CDR3 is TGTGCCAGCAGCGTATACAGGGGGCCTAGATGGGAGCAGTTCTTC. It is translated as CASSVYRGPRWEQFF.

The chain carries TRBV29-1 and TRBJ2-7; 10 bases are shared with TRBD2. Losses at the gene ends were 4 bases for V and 0 bases for J; bases not matched to a gene: 3. The germline gives CDR1 SQVTM, CDR2 ANQGSEA. This CDR3 is 14 amino acids long. The CDR3 coding sequence is TGCAGCGTTGTTAGCGGGAGGAGCTCCTACGAGCAGTACTTC. This sequence encodes CSVVSGRSSYEQYF.